This entry concerns a single T cell receptor beta chain. The antigen is not known. The primer mix had 60 Vbeta and 13 Jbeta primers. TCRdb keeps only in-frame clones here, not all; method: immunoSEQ multiplex PCR. The table has around 90,000 clones, approximately 69% seen once. The sample originates from a study of cytomegalovirus exposure and HLA in healthy donors. Findings of the study overall: As immune exposure information, only CMV serostatus was available. An analysis was carried out at a later point. It showed that HLA-associated TCR beta chains were more clonally expanded than equally common non-associated chains.

In germline, CDR1 is SGDLS, CDR2 YYNGEE. The CDR3 consists of 14 residues. Trimming took 3 bases from V and 4 from J, leaving 11 bases between them. Donors likely had unrecorded immune exposures despite being nominally healthy when sampled. This receptor was obtained from a boy between 10 and 17 years old in good health and CMV-seropositive. Specimen: PBMCs. V usage is TRBV9 and J usage is TRBJ2-1; the D gene is possibly TRBD2 (6 bases). The CDR3 loop reads CASSATDYYNEQFF. Written as DNA, the CDR3 is TGTGCCAGCAGCGCAACGGACTATTACAATGAGCAGTTCTTC.